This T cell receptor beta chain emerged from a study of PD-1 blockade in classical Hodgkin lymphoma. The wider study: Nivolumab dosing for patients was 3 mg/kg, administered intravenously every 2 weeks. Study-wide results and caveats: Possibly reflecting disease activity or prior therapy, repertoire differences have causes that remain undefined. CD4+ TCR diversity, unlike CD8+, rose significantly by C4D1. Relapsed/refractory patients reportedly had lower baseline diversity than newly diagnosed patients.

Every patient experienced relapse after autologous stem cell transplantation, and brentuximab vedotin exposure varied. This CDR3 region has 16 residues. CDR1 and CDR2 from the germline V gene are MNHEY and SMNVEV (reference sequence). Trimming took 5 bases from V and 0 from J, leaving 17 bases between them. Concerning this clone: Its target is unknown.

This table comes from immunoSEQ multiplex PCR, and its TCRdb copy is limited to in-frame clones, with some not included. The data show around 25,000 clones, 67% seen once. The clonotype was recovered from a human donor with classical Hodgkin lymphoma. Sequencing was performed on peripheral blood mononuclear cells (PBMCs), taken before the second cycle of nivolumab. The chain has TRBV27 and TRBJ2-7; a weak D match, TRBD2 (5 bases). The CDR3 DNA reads TGTGCCAGCAGTCCCAGGCGGCTAGGGAGCTCCTACGAGCAGTACTTC. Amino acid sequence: CASSPRRLGSSYEQYF.